The TCR beta chain under discussion was sequenced for a study of OX40 agonist ivuxolimab in advanced cancers. Study-level information: An anti-OX40 (CD134) antibody with agonistic activity, ivuxolimab, was administered to patients. Patients in dose escalation had liver, melanoma, kidney or head and neck cancers.

The table came from immunoSEQ multiplex PCR; TCRdb's copy has only in-frame clones and leaves some out. The profile shows some 60,000 clones, just over 90% of them singletons. V lost 1 base and J 0 bases, leaving 3 bases between the germline ends. The CDR3 extends over 13 amino acids. Germline V gives CDR1 LGHNT, CDR2 FRNRAP. The source is an adult with an advanced solid tumor such as melanoma, head and neck, liver or kidney cancer. The chain combines TRBV12-5 with TRBJ1-1; D unclear. Sequenced material: CD4+ or CD8+ T cells sorted from blood, taken in a trial of the OX40 agonist ivuxolimab. For the CDR3, the DNA is TGTGCTAGTGGTTTGGCTCTGAACACTGAAGCTTTCTTT. This gives the protein CASGLALNTEAFF.